The rows below give T cell receptor beta chains drawn from one sample of a study of control samples from healthy donors and cancer patients. Using immunoSEQ multiplex PCR, the repertoire was profiled, and TCRdb retains in-frame clones only, with some absent. The table shows 130,000 to 150,000 clones, with 75% to 95% occurring only once. The sequencing sample was made of blood. The receptors shown here come from a man aged 25 to 40 in good health. Both conserved end residues are part of each CDR3. The D gene is left open where the match is weak. Clone size is shown for a subset of rows, as once, few, many or a class of expanded clone.

V	D	size	J	DNA	CDR3
TRBV9	.	.	TRBJ1-1	TGTGCCAGCAGCGTAGGGGACAACACTGAAGCTTTCTTT	CASSVGDNTEAFF
TRBV12-3/TRBV12-4	.	.	TRBJ1-4	TGTGCCAGCAGTTTGACTGGCTATGAAAAACTGTTTTTT	CASSLTGYEKLFF
TRBV7-8	.	.	TRBJ2-2	TGTGCCAGCAGCCCTTGGGACCGGAACACCGGGGAGCTGTTTTTT	CASSPWDRNTGELFF
TRBV7-9	TRBD1	.	TRBJ1-1	TGTGCCAGCAGCTTAGTAGGGACAGGGGCGCGTATGAACACTGAAGCTTTCTTT	CASSLVGTGARMNTEAFF
TRBV10-2	.	.	TRBJ1-3	TGCGCCAGCAGTGAGTCACGGGGGGGCCGTGGAAACACCATATATTTT	CASSESRGGRGNTIYF
TRBV11-2	TRBD1	.	TRBJ2-2	TGTGCCAGCAGCGAACCCCAGGGGGCGGGTACCGGGGAGCTGTTTTTT	CASSEPQGAGTGELFF
TRBV6-6	TRBD1	once	TRBJ1-6	TGTGCCAGCGGCGGGACAGGGTACAATTCACCCCTCCACTTT	CASGGTGYNSPLHF
TRBV5-1	TRBD1	.	TRBJ2-7	TGCGCCAGCAGCTCGGGACAGGGGGCATACGAGCAGTACTTC	CASSSGQGAYEQYF
TRBV7-6	TRBD1	.	TRBJ2-2	TGTGCCAGCAGCATTACTCAGGGGGCTAGCGGGGAGCTGTTTTTT	CASSITQGASGELFF
TRBV5-1	.	few	TRBJ2-7	TGCGCCAGCAGCCTTAAGGGCGAGCAGTACTTC	CASSLKGEQYF
TRBV15	.	.	TRBJ1-2	TGTGCCACCAGCCCTCAGACAGGATTTTTTAACTATGGCTACACCTTC	CATSPQTGFFNYGYTF
TRBV28	TRBD1	.	TRBJ1-4	TGTGCCAGCAGTGCCCCCGGGACAGGGGGTTATAATGAAAAACTGTTTTTT	CASSAPGTGGYNEKLFF
TRBV19	TRBD2	.	TRBJ2-7	TGTGCCAGTAGTATACAGGGAGGGCCCTACGAGCAGTACTTC	CASSIQGGPYEQYF
TRBV7-2	TRBD1	.	TRBJ1-5	TGTGCCAGCAGCTTAGGGTTATCGGACAGGGACACTCAGCCCCAGCATTTT	CASSLGLSDRDTQPQHF
TRBV6-6	TRBD1	.	TRBJ1-3	TGTGCCAGCAGTCCAGGGACAGGGCTTTTGGATTTT	CASSPGTGLLDF
TRBV7-2	.	.	TRBJ1-6	TGTGCCAGCAGGATCCCAGGTAGTTCACCCCTCCACTTT	CASRIPGSSPLHF
TRBV4-2	.	.	TRBJ2-3	TGTGCCAGCAGCCAAGAAGGGGGGCTGGGAGATACGCAGTATTTT	CASSQEGGLGDTQYF
TRBV21-1	.	.	TRBJ1-6	TGTGCCAGCAGTAAATCGTATTCACAGCTCAGAGTTTCACCCCTCCACTTT	CASSKSYSQLRVSPLHF